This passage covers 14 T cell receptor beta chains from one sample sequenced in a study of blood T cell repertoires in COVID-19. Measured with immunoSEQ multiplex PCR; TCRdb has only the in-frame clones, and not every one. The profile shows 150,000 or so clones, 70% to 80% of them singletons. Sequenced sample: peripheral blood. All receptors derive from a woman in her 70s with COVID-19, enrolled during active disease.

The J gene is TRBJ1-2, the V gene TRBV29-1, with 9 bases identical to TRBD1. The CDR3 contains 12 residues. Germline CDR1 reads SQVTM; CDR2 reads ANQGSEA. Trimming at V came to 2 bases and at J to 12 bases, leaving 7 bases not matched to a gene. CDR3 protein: CSVESTGGRNTF. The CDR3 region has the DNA TGCAGCGTTGAATCAACAGGGGGCAGGAACACCTTC. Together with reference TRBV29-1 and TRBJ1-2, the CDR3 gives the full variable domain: SAVISQKPSRDICQRGTSLTIQCQVDSQVTMMFWYRQQPGQSLTLIATANQGSEATYESGFVIDKFPISRPNLTFSTLTVSNMSPEDSSIYLCSVESTGGRNTFGSGTRLTVV.

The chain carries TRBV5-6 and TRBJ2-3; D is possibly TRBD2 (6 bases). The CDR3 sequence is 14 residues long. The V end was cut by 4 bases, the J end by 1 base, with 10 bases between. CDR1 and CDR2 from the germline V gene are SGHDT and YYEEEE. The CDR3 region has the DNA TGTGCCAGCAGCGAAGGGACTCGCACAGATACGCAGTATTTT. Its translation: CASSEGTRTDTQYF. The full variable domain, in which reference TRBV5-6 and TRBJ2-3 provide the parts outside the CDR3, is DAGVTQSPTHLIKTRGQQVTLRCSPKSGHDTVSWYQQALGQGPQFIFQYYEEEERQRGNFPDRFSGHQFPNYSSELNVNALLLGDSALYLCASSEGTRTDTQYFGPGTRLTVL.

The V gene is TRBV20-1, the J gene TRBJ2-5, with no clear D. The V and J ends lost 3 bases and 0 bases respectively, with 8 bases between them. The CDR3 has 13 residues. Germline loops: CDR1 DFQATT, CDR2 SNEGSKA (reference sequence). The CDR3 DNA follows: TGCAGTGCTAGTCGACTGTACCAAGAGACCCAGTACTTC. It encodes CSASRLYQETQYF.

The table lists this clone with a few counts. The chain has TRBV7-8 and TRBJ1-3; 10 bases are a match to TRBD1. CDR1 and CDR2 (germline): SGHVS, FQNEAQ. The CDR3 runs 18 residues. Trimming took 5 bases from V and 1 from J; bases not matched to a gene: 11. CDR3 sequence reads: CASSRDRGSSQSGNTIYF. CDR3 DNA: TGTGCCAGCAGCCGGGACAGGGGCTCGTCACAATCTGGAAACACCATATATTTT. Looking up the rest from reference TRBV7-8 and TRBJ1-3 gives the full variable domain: GAGVSQSPRYKVAKRGQDVALRCDPISGHVSLFWYQQALGQGPEFLTYFQNEAQLDKSGLPSDRFFAERPEGSVSTLKIQRTQQEDSAVYLCASSRDRGSSQSGNTIYFGEGSWLTVV.

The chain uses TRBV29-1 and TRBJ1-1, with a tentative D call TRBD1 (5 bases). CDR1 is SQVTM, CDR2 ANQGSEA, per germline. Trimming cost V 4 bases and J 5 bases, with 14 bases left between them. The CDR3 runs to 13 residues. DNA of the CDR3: TGCAGCGTTGTATCGGGGGTCCGAACTGAAGCTTTCTTT. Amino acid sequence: CSVVSGVRTEAFF.

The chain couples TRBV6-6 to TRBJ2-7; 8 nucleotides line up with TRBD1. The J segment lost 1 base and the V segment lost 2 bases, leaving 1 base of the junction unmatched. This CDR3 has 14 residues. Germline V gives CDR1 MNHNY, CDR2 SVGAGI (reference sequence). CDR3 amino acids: CASSYTGGSYEQYF. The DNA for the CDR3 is TGTGCCAGCAGTTACACAGGGGGATCCTACGAGCAGTACTTC.

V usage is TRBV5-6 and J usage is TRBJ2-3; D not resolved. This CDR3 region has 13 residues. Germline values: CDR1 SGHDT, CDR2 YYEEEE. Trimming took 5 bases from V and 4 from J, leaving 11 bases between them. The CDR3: CASRSYIADTQYF. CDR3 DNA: TGTGCCAGCAGATCTTACATCGCAGATACGCAGTATTTT.

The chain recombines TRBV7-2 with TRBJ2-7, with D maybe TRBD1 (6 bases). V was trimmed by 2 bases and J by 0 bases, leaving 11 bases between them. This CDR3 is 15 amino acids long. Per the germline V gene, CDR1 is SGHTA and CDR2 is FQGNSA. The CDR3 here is CASSLRAGDSYEQYF. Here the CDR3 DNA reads TGTGCCAGCAGCTTAAGGGCAGGGGACTCCTACGAGCAGTACTTC.

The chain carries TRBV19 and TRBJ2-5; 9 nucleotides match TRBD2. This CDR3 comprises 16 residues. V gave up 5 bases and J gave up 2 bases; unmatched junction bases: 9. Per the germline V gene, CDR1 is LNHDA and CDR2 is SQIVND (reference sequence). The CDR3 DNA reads TGTGCCAGTAGTGCCTCGACTAGCGGTTCACAAGAGACCCAGTACTTC. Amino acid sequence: CASSASTSGSQETQYF.

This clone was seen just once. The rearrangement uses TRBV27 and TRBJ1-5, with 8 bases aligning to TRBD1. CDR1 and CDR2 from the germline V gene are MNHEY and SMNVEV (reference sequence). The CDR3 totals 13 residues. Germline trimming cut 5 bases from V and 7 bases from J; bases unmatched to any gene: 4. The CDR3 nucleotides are TGTGCCAGCAGTCTCGACAGGGGCCAGCCCCAGCATTTT. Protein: CASSLDRGQPQHF.

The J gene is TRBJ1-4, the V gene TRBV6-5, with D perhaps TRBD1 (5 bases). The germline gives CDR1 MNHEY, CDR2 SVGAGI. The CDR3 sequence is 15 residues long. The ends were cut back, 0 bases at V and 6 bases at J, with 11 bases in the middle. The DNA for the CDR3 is TGTGCCAGCAGTTACTCCGGCAGGGTTGATGAAAAACTGTTTTTT. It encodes CASSYSGRVDEKLFF.

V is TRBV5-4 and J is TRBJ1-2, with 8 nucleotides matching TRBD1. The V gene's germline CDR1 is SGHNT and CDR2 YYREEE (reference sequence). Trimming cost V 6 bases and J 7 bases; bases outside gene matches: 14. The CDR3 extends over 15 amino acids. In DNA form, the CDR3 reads TGTGCCAGCACCGGTCAACAGGGGGTCCCTCTTGGCTACACCTTC. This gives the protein CASTGQQGVPLGYTF.

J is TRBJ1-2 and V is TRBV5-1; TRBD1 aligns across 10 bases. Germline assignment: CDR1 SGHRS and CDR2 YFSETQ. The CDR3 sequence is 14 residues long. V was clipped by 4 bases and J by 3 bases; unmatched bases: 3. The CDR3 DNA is TGCGCCAGCAGCATGGGACAGGGGCACTATGGCTACACCTTC. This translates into CASSMGQGHYGYTF.

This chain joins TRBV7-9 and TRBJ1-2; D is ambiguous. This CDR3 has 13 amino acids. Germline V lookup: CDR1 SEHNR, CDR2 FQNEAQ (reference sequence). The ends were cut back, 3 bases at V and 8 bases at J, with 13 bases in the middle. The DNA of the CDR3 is TGTGCCAGCAGCTTTGGTACCCTACGGGGCTACACCTTC. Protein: CASSFGTLRGYTF.